This TCR beta chain was sequenced for a study of T cells in Graves' hyperthyroidism and ophthalmopathy. In its sample, this clonotype was seen many times. Each diagnosis was grounded in clinical symptoms, serum thyroxine and TRAb, thyroid ultrasound, and orbital computed tomography. 9 to 10 ml fresh peripheral blood yielded the PBMCs. Template material for amplifying TCR beta CDR3 regions consisted of RNA transcripts. First-round RT-PCR targeting the TCR CDR3 was performed with the HTBI primer set. TCRdb ran MiXCR on the multiplex PCR reads and lists one entry per CDR3 protein. The sample has roughly 400,000 distinct CDR3 sequences, over 11% seen once. This TCR came from a man aged 45-65 years with Graves' ophthalmopathy. The sequencing input was blood.

This CDR3 is CASSLGPLAGGHNEQFF. CDR3 bases: TGTGCCAGCAGCTTAGGTCCATTAGCGGGAGGGCACAATGAGCAGTTCTTC. The chain couples TRBV11-2 to TRBJ2-1; TRBD2 matches 11 bases. The V gene's germline CDR1 is SGHAT and CDR2 FQNNGV. The CDR3 length is 17 residues. J was trimmed by 5 bases and V by 1 base; bases with no gene match: 7.